These T cell receptor beta chains were read from a single sample in a study of Graves' ophthalmopathy and Graves' hyperthyroidism. TCRdb re-called the multiplex PCR reads with MiXCR, one entry per CDR3 protein. The repertoire holds some 170,000 distinct CDR3 sequences, with 39% as singletons. Sequenced: peripheral blood. These receptors all come from a man aged 25-40 years with Graves' ophthalmopathy. CDR3s include the opening cysteine and the closing phenylalanine or tryptophan. Fields, in order: V gene, D gene, clone size, J gene, CDR3 DNA, CDR3 protein. The D gene is left open where the match is weak. Where a row states a size, it is once, few, many or the class of an expanded clone; other rows omit it.

V: TRBV7-2; D: TRBD1; size: many; J: TRBJ2-5; DNA: TGTGCCAGCAGCTCGGGACAGTCCGAGACCCAGTACTTC; CDR3: CASSSGQSETQYF
V: TRBV7-2; D: .; size: once; J: TRBJ1-2; DNA: TGTGCCAGCAGCTTTCGATTCAGGGATCCCTATGGCTACACCTTC; CDR3: CASSFRFRDPYGYTF
V: TRBV28; D: TRBD1; size: many; J: TRBJ1-5; DNA: TGTGCCAGCAGTCCTACACAGGGGCGCCAGCCCCAGCATTTT; CDR3: CASSPTQGRQPQHF
V: TRBV7-2; D: TRBD1; size: many; J: TRBJ1-2; DNA: TGTGCCAGCAGCTTACAGGGGGAAAGTGGCTACACCTTC; CDR3: CASSLQGESGYTF
V: TRBV12-3/TRBV12-4; D: .; size: .; J: TRBJ2-2; DNA: TGTGCCAGCAGCCGGGACACCTACACCGGGGAGCTGTTTTTT; CDR3: CASSRDTYTGELFF
V: TRBV28; D: .; size: .; J: TRBJ2-7; DNA: TGTGCCAGCAGTTCAAGTGGGTGGGCAGCCGTCTCCTACGAGCAGTACTTC; CDR3: CASSSSGWAAVSYEQYF
V: TRBV12-3/TRBV12-4; D: .; size: few; J: TRBJ2-5; DNA: TGTGCCAGCAGTTTAAGGGACATTCCATTAAAAGAGACCCAGTACTTC; CDR3: CASSLRDIPLKETQYF
V: TRBV15; D: TRBD1; size: .; J: TRBJ1-2; DNA: TGTGCCACCAGCAGGAAACAGGGGGCGGAAGGTGGCTACACCTTC; CDR3: CATSRKQGAEGGYTF
V: TRBV20-1; D: .; size: many; J: TRBJ1-2; DNA: TGCAGTGCCCAAATCGCACAGGGCCTCTTC; CDR3: CSAQIAQGLF
V: TRBV6-1; D: TRBD1; size: .; J: TRBJ1-2; DNA: TGTGCCAGCAGCTGGGACAGAAATGGCTACACCTTC; CDR3: CASSWDRNGYTF
V: TRBV28; D: .; size: once; J: TRBJ1-6; DNA: TGTGCCAGCATCTCTTGGGCAGGATATAATTCACCCCTCCACTTT; CDR3: CASISWAGYNSPLHF
V: TRBV3-1; D: .; size: many; J: TRBJ1-5; DNA: TGTGCCAGCAGCCAAGGACACAAGAATCAGCCCCAGCATTTT; CDR3: CASSQGHKNQPQHF
V: TRBV2; D: TRBD2; size: many; J: TRBJ2-7; DNA: TGTGCCAGCAGTACTACACCTGGACTAGCGGGAGGGAGCGAGCAGTACTTC; CDR3: CASSTTPGLAGGSEQYF
V: TRBV6-1; D: .; size: .; J: TRBJ1-2; DNA: TGTGCCAGCGGAGGAGCTAACTATGGCTACACCTTC; CDR3: CASGGANYGYTF
V: TRBV10-3; D: .; size: many; J: TRBJ2-4; DNA: TGTGCCATCAGTGGGGGGGAACTAGCCAAAAACATTCAGTACTTC; CDR3: CAISGGELAKNIQYF
V: TRBV29-1; D: TRBD1; size: many; J: TRBJ1-1; DNA: TGCAGCGTGGGGGGACAGGAGATGAACACTGAAGCTTTCTTT; CDR3: CSVGGQEMNTEAFF
V: TRBV5-1; D: TRBD2; size: many; J: TRBJ2-7; DNA: TGCGCCAGCAGCCCAACCCCGGGCGGGAGTAAAGAGCAGTACTTC; CDR3: CASSPTPGGSKEQYF
V: TRBV27; D: TRBD2; size: .; J: TRBJ2-7; DNA: TGTGCCAGCAGTTCCAGCGGGAGGGGAGTCGGGCAGTACTTC; CDR3: CASSSSGRGVGQYF
V: TRBV6-2/TRBV6-3; D: .; size: .; J: TRBJ2-2; DNA: TGTGCCAGCGGGGTTAGCGGCACCGGGGAGCTGTTTTTT; CDR3: CASGVSGTGELFF
V: TRBV30; D: TRBD1; size: many; J: TRBJ2-5; DNA: TGTGCCTGGAGTCGCAGGGGGTACCAAGAGACCCAGTACTTC; CDR3: CAWSRRGYQETQYF
V: TRBV28; D: .; size: many; J: TRBJ2-7; DNA: TGTGCCAGCAGTTTTACTCAGGGTAGCTCCTACGAGCAGTACTTC; CDR3: CASSFTQGSSYEQYF
V: TRBV12-3/TRBV12-4; D: .; size: once; J: TRBJ1-2; DNA: TGTGCCAGCAGTTTAGGGTACTTCTATGGCTACACCTTC; CDR3: CASSLGYFYGYTF
V: TRBV9; D: .; size: many; J: TRBJ1-5; DNA: TGTGCCAGCAGCGTCTCCGGAGCCAGCAATCAGCCCCAGCATTTT; CDR3: CASSVSGASNQPQHF
V: TRBV12-3/TRBV12-4; D: .; size: .; J: TRBJ2-7; DNA: TGTGCCAGCAAACCAGGAGGTCGCGGCGAGCAGTACTTC; CDR3: CASKPGGRGEQYF
V: TRBV10-3; D: TRBD1; size: many; J: TRBJ1-1; DNA: TGTGCCATCAAGGGGGCTCCCAACACTGAAGCTTTCTTT; CDR3: CAIKGAPNTEAFF
V: TRBV12-3/TRBV12-4; D: TRBD1; size: many; J: TRBJ2-2; DNA: TGTGCCAGCAGCCTACAGGGGACCGGGGAGCTGTTTTTT; CDR3: CASSLQGTGELFF
V: TRBV12-3/TRBV12-4; D: .; size: many; J: TRBJ2-2; DNA: TGTGCCAGCAGCCCATCCGGGACAAACACCGGGGAGCTGTTTTTT; CDR3: CASSPSGTNTGELFF
V: TRBV7-9; D: .; size: many; J: TRBJ1-1; DNA: TGTGCCAGCAGCTTAGTGCAGGGTATTACTTTCTTT; CDR3: CASSLVQGITFF
V: TRBV20-1; D: .; size: many; J: TRBJ1-1; DNA: TGCAGTGCTAGAGCAGGGCAAGGGCAGGCCCCCACTGAAGCTTTCTTT; CDR3: CSARAGQGQAPTEAFF
V: TRBV6-1; D: .; size: few; J: TRBJ2-7; DNA: TGTGCCAGCAGCTCCCCAAGTATGGGGTCCTACGAGCAGTACTTC; CDR3: CASSSPSMGSYEQYF
V: TRBV11-3; D: TRBD1; size: few; J: TRBJ2-5; DNA: TGTGCCAGCAGCTTAAGCCAGGGACAGGAGTGGGAGACCCAGTACTTC; CDR3: CASSLSQGQEWETQYF
V: TRBV28; D: TRBD1; size: many; J: TRBJ1-2; DNA: TGTGCCAGCAGTGTACAGGGGGCGGCTGGCTACACCTTC; CDR3: CASSVQGAAGYTF
V: TRBV12-3/TRBV12-4; D: .; size: once; J: TRBJ2-2; DNA: TGTGCCAGCAGGCGCCTTAGAACCGGGGAGCTGTTTTTT; CDR3: CASRRLRTGELFF
V: TRBV28; D: .; size: many; J: TRBJ2-7; DNA: TGTGCCAGCAGTTTATTGTTGGGTCCGAACTACGAGCAGTACTTC; CDR3: CASSLLLGPNYEQYF
V: TRBV5-6; D: .; size: many; J: TRBJ1-1; DNA: TGTGCCAGCAGCCACTACTTCGGAGGGGCGATGAACACTGAAGCTTTCTTT; CDR3: CASSHYFGGAMNTEAFF
V: TRBV28; D: .; size: .; J: TRBJ2-5; DNA: TGTGCCAGCAGTTTACAGTTCCAAGAGACCCAGTACTTC; CDR3: CASSLQFQETQYF
V: TRBV7-2; D: TRBD2; size: .; J: TRBJ2-7; DNA: TGTGCCAGCAGCGGACTAGCGAGCGAGCAGTACTTC; CDR3: CASSGLASEQYF
V: TRBV7-8; D: TRBD1; size: many; J: TRBJ1-2; DNA: TGTGCCAGCAGCTTGGGACAGGGGGCAAGTGGGAACTATGGCTACACCTTC; CDR3: CASSLGQGASGNYGYTF
V: TRBV28; D: .; size: .; J: TRBJ1-2; DNA: TGTGCCAGCAGTCCCACAGTATACGGCTACACCTTC; CDR3: CASSPTVYGYTF
V: TRBV6-5; D: .; size: few; J: TRBJ1-1; DNA: TGTGCCAGCAGTACTATCTACGGCACTGAAGCTTTCTTT; CDR3: CASSTIYGTEAFF
V: TRBV18; D: TRBD1; size: many; J: TRBJ1-6; DNA: TGTGCCAGCTCGGACAGGGGGCCGCCCTTATCACCCCTCCACTTT; CDR3: CASSDRGPPLSPLHF
V: TRBV11-2; D: .; size: .; J: TRBJ2-7; DNA: TGTGCCAGCAGCTTGTGGGCTTCGCAGTACTTC; CDR3: CASSLWASQYF
V: TRBV6-5; D: .; size: many; J: TRBJ2-7; DNA: TGTGCCAGCAGAACCGGGGTCCTCTACGAGCAGTACTTC; CDR3: CASRTGVLYEQYF
V: TRBV6-4; D: .; size: many; J: TRBJ1-1; DNA: TGTGCCAGCAGTGATCTTACGGGGGGGTATTTGAACACTGAAGCTTTCTTT; CDR3: CASSDLTGGYLNTEAFF
V: TRBV12-3/TRBV12-4; D: .; size: many; J: TRBJ2-7; DNA: TGTGCCAGCCGACTAGGATTTAGTGTCTACGAGCAGTACTTC; CDR3: CASRLGFSVYEQYF
V: TRBV6-1; D: .; size: many; J: TRBJ2-5; DNA: TGTGCCAGCAGACCTCGACAGACTACGGAGACCCAGTACTTC; CDR3: CASRPRQTTETQYF
V: TRBV28; D: .; size: many; J: TRBJ1-1; DNA: TGTGCCAGCAGTTCCTTGGTAACTGAAGCTTTCTTT; CDR3: CASSSLVTEAFF
V: TRBV6-2/TRBV6-3; D: .; size: few; J: TRBJ2-5; DNA: TGTGCCAGCAGTTGGTTCACGGGGCAAGAGACCCAGTACTTC; CDR3: CASSWFTGQETQYF
V: TRBV5-1; D: .; size: many; J: TRBJ1-1; DNA: TGCGCCAGCAGCTTCGACCGGGCTTACACTGAAGCTTTCTTT; CDR3: CASSFDRAYTEAFF
V: TRBV6-1; D: TRBD1; size: .; J: TRBJ2-7; DNA: TGTGCCAGCAGTCCCAGGGGGACAGGGGGACTCGAGCAGTACTTC; CDR3: CASSPRGTGGLEQYF
V: TRBV6-1; D: TRBD2; size: .; J: TRBJ2-7; DNA: TGTGCCAGCAGTGCGCGACTAGCGGGAACCTACGAGCAGTACTTC; CDR3: CASSARLAGTYEQYF